The rows below give T cell receptor beta chains drawn from one sample of a study of blood T cells in healthy people across ages. TCRdb ran MiXCR on the 5' RACE reads and lists one entry per CDR3 protein. The table includes 1.5 million to 2 million distinct CDR3 sequences, 35% to 50% detected once. The sequenced material came from blood. The receptors were gathered from a human donor in good health. The CDR3 runs from the conserved cysteine through the conserved F or W. A D gene is named only where the DNA matches it firmly. Not every row has a clone size; where given, it reads once, few, many or a size class.

TRBD2,TRBV28,.,TRBJ2-2,TGTGCCAGCAGTTCAGGACTAGCGGACTTCACCGGGGAGCTGTTTTTT,CASSSGLADFTGELFF
.,TRBV5-4,.,TRBJ1-6,TGTGCCAGCAGTTCGGGGGACTATAATTCACCCCTCCACTTT,CASSSGDYNSPLHF
TRBD1,TRBV5-1,.,TRBJ2-3,TGCGCCGGCAGCTCAACCGGGACAGGGATCCCAGATACGCAGTATTTT,CAGSSTGTGIPDTQYF
.,TRBV2,.,TRBJ1-5,TGTGCCAGCGGTGGCTTCCTGACTTCGATTCAGCCCCAGCATTTT,CASGGFLTSIQPQHF
TRBD1,TRBV28,.,TRBJ1-2,TGTGCCAGCAGTTTCGGGGACAGGGTGGAGGGCTACACCTTC,CASSFGDRVEGYTF
TRBD1,TRBV6-1,few,TRBJ1-5,TGTGCCAGCAGTGAACAGGGGGTTCAGCCCCAGCATTTT,CASSEQGVQPQHF
.,TRBV27,few,TRBJ1-1,TGTGCCAGCAGTTTAGTGCGGGGGAGTGGCCCCACTGAAGCTTTCTTT,CASSLVRGSGPTEAFF
.,TRBV6-5,.,TRBJ2-3,TGTGCCAGCAGTTACTCTTCGGGGGGCCGATCCTCTGGTACCACAGATACGCAGTATTTT,CASSYSSGGRSSGTTDTQYF
TRBD2,TRBV7-3,.,TRBJ2-1,TGTGCCAGCAGCACCTTAGCGGGGGATAGGCAGTTCTTC,CASSTLAGDRQFF
TRBD1,TRBV13,.,TRBJ2-7,TGTGCCAGCAGTCAAGGGACAGGGGTCACGGAAATCTACGAGCAGTACTTC,CASSQGTGVTEIYEQYF
.,TRBV9,.,TRBJ2-3,TGTGCCAGCAGCGTATTAGGTCTAGCGAGAGATACGCAGTATTTT,CASSVLGLARDTQYF
.,TRBV5-1,.,TRBJ2-5,TGCGCCAGCAGCTTGCACCAAGGGGAGACCCAGTACTTC,CASSLHQGETQYF
TRBD1,TRBV2,.,TRBJ2-7,TGTGCCAGCAGTGAAGGACAGGGGAATATCTACGAGCAGTACTTC,CASSEGQGNIYEQYF
TRBD1,TRBV5-1,once,TRBJ1-1,TGCGCCAGCAGCTCGGGACAGGGGGGGGCTGAAGCTTTCTTT,CASSSGQGGAEAFF
TRBD2,TRBV6-1,few,TRBJ2-7,TGTGCCAGCAGTGTACTAGCGAGCTCCTACGAGCAGTACTTC,CASSVLASSYEQYF
TRBD1,TRBV13,.,TRBJ2-5,TGTGTCAGCAGCCAGAAACAGGGGGCAGAGACCCAGTACTTC,CVSSQKQGAETQYF
.,TRBV20-1,.,TRBJ2-3,TGCAGTGCTAGAGCATGGGGCTACACAGATACGCAGTATTTT,CSARAWGYTDTQYF
.,TRBV20-1,.,TRBJ2-5,TGCAGTGCCCTAGATTGGCGAGCTCGTGAGACCCAGTACTTC,CSALDWRARETQYF
.,TRBV29-1,.,TRBJ2-5,TGCAGCGTTGGGGTCGGGGGCATTAGGGAGACCCAGTACTTC,CSVGVGGIRETQYF
TRBD1,TRBV12-3/TRBV12-4,.,TRBJ2-2,TGTGCCAGCAGAAGGACAGGGAACACCGGGGAGCTGTTTTTT,CASRRTGNTGELFF
TRBD1,TRBV27,.,TRBJ1-6,TGTGCCAGCAGTTTCGGGACAGAGCTTTATAATTCACCCCTCCACTTT,CASSFGTELYNSPLHF
.,TRBV5-1,few,TRBJ1-5,TGCGCCAGCAGCTTGAACGCGGGCAGCAATCAGCCCCAGCATTTT,CASSLNAGSNQPQHF
.,TRBV2,.,TRBJ2-3,TGTGCCAGCAGGCTGACTAGCACAGATACGCAGTATTTT,CASRLTSTDTQYF
.,TRBV5-1,.,TRBJ2-1,TGCGCCAGCAGCTTGTCTACAGCCGTGGGGGAGACCCAGTTCTTC,CASSLSTAVGETQFF
.,TRBV7-2,.,TRBJ2-1,TGTGCCAGCAGCCCCGAGGGAGCGAGGGCCTACAATGAGCAGTTCTTC,CASSPEGARAYNEQFF
TRBD1,TRBV7-9,few,TRBJ2-5,TGTGCCAGCAGCTCCGGACAGGGCATTCCGTACTTC,CASSSGQGIPYF
TRBD1,TRBV29-1,many,TRBJ2-5,TGCAGCGTTGAGGATCCCGGGACAGGGATACAAGAGACCCAGTACTTC,CSVEDPGTGIQETQYF
.,TRBV9,few,TRBJ1-6,TGTGCCAGCAGCGTAGCGGCAAGTAATTCACCCCTCCACTTT,CASSVAASNSPLHF
TRBD2,TRBV7-6,once,TRBJ2-5,TGTGCCAGCAGCTCCCAAGCGGGGACCCAAGAGACCCAGTACTTC,CASSSQAGTQETQYF
.,TRBV9,.,TRBJ1-3,TGTGCCAGCAGCGTAGAAGGTTACTCTGGAAACACCATATATTTT,CASSVEGYSGNTIYF
.,TRBV5-5,.,TRBJ2-3,TGTGCCAGCAGCCCGTTTGTAACGGAAACAGATACGCAGTATTTT,CASSPFVTETDTQYF
TRBD2,TRBV7-2,few,TRBJ2-1,TGTGCCAGCAGCTTACGCCCGCGGGGGGGCGCCTACAATGAGCAGTTCTTC,CASSLRPRGGAYNEQFF
.,TRBV5-1,.,TRBJ1-6,TGCGCCAGCAGCTTCCAACAGAATTCACCCCTCCACTTT,CASSFQQNSPLHF
.,TRBV20-1,.,TRBJ2-3,TGCAGTGCTAGAGATCCCCTCGGCGGCGAGCAGTATTTT,CSARDPLGGEQYF
.,TRBV10-3,few,TRBJ1-2,TGTGCCATCAGTGAGGGGGGCGAACATGGCTACACCTTC,CAISEGGEHGYTF
.,TRBV5-6,.,TRBJ2-3,TGTGCCAGCAGCTTGGGACAGGCCGCGGATACGCAGTATTTT,CASSLGQAADTQYF
TRBD1,TRBV7-9,few,TRBJ1-4,TGTGCCATACAGGGGGGGAATAATGAAAAACTGTTTTTT,CAIQGGNNEKLFF
.,TRBV20-1,.,TRBJ1-3,TGCAGTGGGGAGGCAGGTGGAAACACCATATATTTT,CSGEAGGNTIYF
.,TRBV7-2,.,TRBJ1-2,TGTGCCAGCAGCTTAGCCCACTATCTCTATGGCTACACCTTC,CASSLAHYLYGYTF
TRBD1,TRBV5-1,.,TRBJ1-6,TGCGCCAGCAGTTTGGACAGGCCCAATAATTCACCCCTCCACTTT,CASSLDRPNNSPLHF
TRBD1,TRBV12-3/TRBV12-4,few,TRBJ1-2,TGTGCCAGCTTTCGGACAGGAGATGGCTACACCTTC,CASFRTGDGYTF
TRBD1,TRBV6-6,.,TRBJ1-2,TGTGCCAGCAGCCAGGGGGACCCCCCTAGCTACACCTTC,CASSQGDPPSYTF
.,TRBV12-3/TRBV12-4,.,TRBJ1-1,TGTGCCAGCAGTTTTGGGCCAGGTGGTGAAGCTTTCTTT,CASSFGPGGEAFF
TRBD1,TRBV29-1,few,TRBJ1-2,TGCAGCGTTGATAGCATTTCGCCGGGACAGGGGATCGGTGGCTACACCTTC,CSVDSISPGQGIGGYTF
TRBD2,TRBV7-2,.,TRBJ2-7,TGTGCCAGCAGCTTAGCGGGGGGGAACAATCCCTACGAGCAGTACTTC,CASSLAGGNNPYEQYF
.,TRBV6-5,few,TRBJ1-2,TGTGCCAGCAGTTACGGGAAGCCCTATGGCTACACCTTC,CASSYGKPYGYTF
TRBD1,TRBV6-2/TRBV6-3,few,TRBJ1-5,TGTGCCAGTACAGGGGGGACAGGCTTCAATCAGCCCCAGCATTTT,CASTGGTGFNQPQHF
.,TRBV18,many,TRBJ1-4,TGTGCCAGCTCACCGACAGTTGCAACTAATGAAAAACTGTTTTTT,CASSPTVATNEKLFF
TRBD1,TRBV27,.,TRBJ2-3,TGTGCCAGCAGTAGAAGGACAGGGAGGAGCACAGATACGCAGTATTTT,CASSRRTGRSTDTQYF